This TCR beta chain originates from a study of technical replicates of blood from four donors. Libraries were prepared by immunoSEQ multiplex PCR; TCRdb keeps only in-frame clonotypes and omits some of them. The sample contains 70,000 to 90,000 clones, approximately 94% of which appear only once. The CDR3 runs 15 residues. Looked up from germline, CDR1 is SGDLS and CDR2 is YYNGEE. V dropped 2 bases and J dropped 3; count of bases not matched to a gene: 1. This clonotype was obtained from a human donor in good health. The sequenced sample was T cells isolated from PBMCs. The chain joins TRBV9 to TRBJ2-2, with TRBD1 matching 10 bases. CDR3 protein: CASSVGTGDTGELFF. As DNA, the CDR3 is TGTGCCAGCAGCGTTGGGACAGGGGACACCGGGGAGCTGTTTTTT.